These T cell receptor beta chains were read from a single sample in a study of T cell repertoires in cytomegalovirus infection. TCRdb processed the reads anew with MiXCR; each CDR3 protein has one entry. The sample yields approximately 500,000 distinct CDR3 sequences, about 25% seen once. The sample consisted of PBMCs. These receptor sequences come from a human donor in good health (CMV status not recorded). Some clones in this sample may be carry-over from other donors' samples. The conserved cysteine and the conserved F or W are not part of the CDR3 here. A D gene is named only where the DNA matches it firmly.

D: NA
J: TRBJ1-1
V: TRBV7-6
CDR3: ASSTGPEAF

D: TRBD1
J: TRBJ1-2
V: TRBV7-6
CDR3: ASSLTGGGAYGYT

D: NA
J: TRBJ2-7
V: TRBV19
CDR3: ASSAGSGYEQY

D: TRBD2
J: TRBJ2-5
V: TRBV7-2
CDR3: ASSLVASGTTPREAQY

D: TRBD1
J: TRBJ1-2
V: TRBV19
CDR3: ASSIALRTGVGGYT

D: NA
J: TRBJ2-1
V: TRBV20-1
CDR3: SARRGDEQF

D: NA
J: TRBJ2-3
V: TRBV2
CDR3: ASSEVQSTDTQY

D: TRBD2
J: TRBJ2-1
V: TRBV20-1
CDR3: SAHPGGRAFF

D: NA
J: TRBJ2-7
V: TRBV19
CDR3: ASSPLGENRGSYEQY

D: NA
J: TRBJ2-5
V: TRBV7-2
CDR3: ASSTQAETQY

D: NA
J: TRBJ2-7
V: TRBV29-1
CDR3: SVVTFAYEQY

D: TRBD1
J: TRBJ1-2
V: TRBV19
CDR3: ASSIPGTGIQHT

D: TRBD1
J: TRBJ1-5
V: TRBV6-1
CDR3: ASSERGQGTILPVQPQH

D: NA
J: TRBJ2-1
V: TRBV7-9
CDR3: ASSLIASRQF

D: NA
J: TRBJ2-1
V: TRBV7-8
CDR3: ASSLALLRPWGNEQF

D: NA
J: TRBJ1-1
V: TRBV7-9
CDR3: ASSPPRGMNTEAF

D: NA
J: TRBJ2-1
V: TRBV19
CDR3: ASSTQTYNEQF

D: TRBD2
J: TRBJ2-5
V: TRBV4-3
CDR3: ASSPREASGSLQETQY

D: NA
J: TRBJ1-2
V: TRBV7-6
CDR3: ASSLLTTDNYGYT

D: NA
J: TRBJ2-4
V: TRBV19
CDR3: ASNQGGAGNIQY